This is a list of T cell receptor beta chains from one sample in a study of OX40 agonist ivuxolimab in advanced cancers. Sequenced by immunoSEQ multiplex PCR; TCRdb stores in-frame clones only, minus some. The sample yields about 16,000 clones, 84% seen once. The sample in question was CD4+ or CD8+ T cells sorted from blood, obtained in a trial of the OX40 agonist ivuxolimab. These receptors came from an adult with an advanced solid tumor such as melanoma, head and neck, liver or kidney cancer. CDR3s include the opening cysteine and the closing phenylalanine or tryptophan. A D gene is named only where the DNA matches it firmly. Only some rows state a clone size, as once, few, many or a class for expanded clones.

d_gene	v_gene	abundance	j_gene	CDR3nt	CDR3aa
NA	TRBV2	NA	TRBJ2-7	TGTGCCAGCACCGCTAAGGGGACCTACGAGCAGTACTTC	CASTAKGTYEQYF
NA	TRBV6-5	NA	TRBJ1-1	TGTGCCAGCAGTTACTCTGGGGTATCCCAAACTGAAGCTTTCTTT	CASSYSGVSQTEAFF
TRBD1	TRBV5-8	NA	TRBJ1-1	TGTGCCAGCAGCTTGAGGCAGGGGGGCACTGAAGCTTTCTTT	CASSLRQGGTEAFF
NA	TRBV4-1	NA	TRBJ2-7	TGCGCCAGCAGCCAAGATCCGGCAGGCTACGAGCAGTACTTC	CASSQDPAGYEQYF
NA	TRBV5-6	NA	TRBJ2-3	TGTGCCAGCAGCTTCGGGAGCACAGATACGCAGTATTTT	CASSFGSTDTQYF
NA	TRBV7-6	NA	TRBJ2-3	TGTGCCAGCAGCTTACTAGCCTTCCCTAGCACAGATACGCAGTATTTT	CASSLLAFPSTDTQYF
NA	TRBV6-1	once	TRBJ1-5	TGTGCCAGCAGTGAGGCAGGGAATTTCGGGCAGCCCCAGCATTTT	CASSEAGNFGQPQHF
TRBD2	TRBV14	NA	TRBJ2-3	TGTGCCAGCAGCCAAGGAATTGCGGGGGACCTTATCACAGATACGCAGTATTTT	CASSQGIAGDLITDTQYF
NA	TRBV28	NA	TRBJ2-7	TGTGCCAGCAGTTTGGGGGGTGAGCAGTACTTC	CASSLGGEQYF
TRBD2	TRBV5-1	NA	TRBJ2-3	TGCGCCAGCAGCTTGGAACTAGCGGGAGTGATTGGGGATACGCAGTATTTT	CASSLELAGVIGDTQYF
TRBD2	TRBV6-5	NA	TRBJ2-7	TGTGCCAGCAGCCCCGGAGTAGCGGGCTACGAGCAGTACTTC	CASSPGVAGYEQYF
TRBD1	TRBV9	NA	TRBJ1-5	TGTGCCAGCAGCGTAACCGGGACAGGCAATCAGCCCCAGCATTTT	CASSVTGTGNQPQHF
TRBD2	TRBV2	NA	TRBJ2-3	TGTGCCAGCAGTGAACTAGCGGGCCGAAGGACAGATACGCAGTATTTT	CASSELAGRRTDTQYF
NA	TRBV7-9	NA	TRBJ2-7	TGTGCCAGCAGCCTAGCAGGTACCCCCTACGAGCAGTACTTC	CASSLAGTPYEQYF
NA	TRBV14	medium-sized	TRBJ2-7	TGTGCCAGCAGCCAAGAAGACGGCAGCTTCTACGAGCAGTACTTC	CASSQEDGSFYEQYF
TRBD2	TRBV14	NA	TRBJ2-2	TGTGCCAGCAGCCAAGGAAAATTAGCGGGAGAAATCCAAACCGGGGAGCTGTTTTTT	CASSQGKLAGEIQTGELFF
NA	TRBV5-4	NA	TRBJ1-1	TGTGCCAGCAGCTTGTCCCAAGCTGAAGCTTTCTTT	CASSLSQAEAFF
TRBD2	TRBV7-2	NA	TRBJ2-5	TGTGCCAGCAACTTAGCGGGGGGACCACAAGAGACCCAGTACTTC	CASNLAGGPQETQYF
TRBD1	TRBV6-5	NA	TRBJ2-7	TGTGCCAGCAGTAACGGACAGGACTACGAGCAGTACTTC	CASSNGQDYEQYF
NA	TRBV19	NA	TRBJ2-1	TGTGCCACTAGCGCGAGCTCCTACAATGAGCAGTTCTTC	CATSASSYNEQFF
NA	TRBV4-1	NA	TRBJ2-3	TGCGCCAGCAGCCTCTCGACGGGAGATACGCAGTATTTT	CASSLSTGDTQYF
TRBD1	TRBV6-5	NA	TRBJ2-1	TGTGCCAGCAGTGGGGGACAGGGATCCTACAATGAGCAGTTCTTC	CASSGGQGSYNEQFF
NA	TRBV7-9	NA	TRBJ2-1	TGTGCCACCCAGGAGAATAACTACAATGAGCAGTTCTTC	CATQENNYNEQFF
NA	TRBV28	NA	TRBJ2-7	TGTGCCAGCGGAGGGATCCCCTCCTACGAGCAGTACTTC	CASGGIPSYEQYF
TRBD2	TRBV7-3	few	TRBJ2-1	TGTGCCAGCAGCCCGTCCGGGCTAGCGGGGGAGGATGAGCAGTTCTTC	CASSPSGLAGEDEQFF
NA	TRBV27	NA	TRBJ2-7	TGTGCCAGCAGTTTGTCAGGGGGGACCTACGAGCAGTACTTC	CASSLSGGTYEQYF
NA	TRBV7-2	NA	TRBJ2-1	TGTGCCAGCAGCCCCAATGGGCGTCGGGAGTTTAACAATGAGCAGTTCTTC	CASSPNGRREFNNEQFF
TRBD1	TRBV4-3	few	TRBJ1-1	TGCGCCAGCAGCCTGAACCTTGACAGGGTTTCCCCCCAGGCTTTCTTT	CASSLNLDRVSPQAFF
TRBD2	TRBV10-3	NA	TRBJ2-7	TGTGCCATCAGGGACTCCGGGACTAACTACGAGCAGTACTTC	CAIRDSGTNYEQYF
TRBD2	TRBV15	NA	TRBJ2-7	TGTGCCACCAGCAGAGATTTAGGAGGGACTAGCGGGAGGGGGTCCTACGAGCAGTACTTC	CATSRDLGGTSGRGSYEQYF
NA	TRBV7-9	NA	TRBJ1-1	TGTGCCAGCAGCTTAGTCCTCGGTTTCCTGAACACTGAAGCTTTCTTT	CASSLVLGFLNTEAFF
TRBD2	TRBV13	once	TRBJ2-1	TGTGCCAGCAGCAAGGCGACTAGCGGGGCGTACAATGAGCAGTTCTTC	CASSKATSGAYNEQFF
NA	TRBV15	NA	TRBJ2-2	TGTGCCACCAGCAGAGGTACCGTCCCCACCGGGGAGCTGTTTTTT	CATSRGTVPTGELFF
NA	TRBV28	NA	TRBJ2-1	TGTGCCAGCACTGGGTTAGCTGGCAATGAGCAGTTCTTC	CASTGLAGNEQFF
NA	TRBV19	NA	TRBJ2-2	TGTGCCAGTAGTGGGGAGACCGGGGAGCTGTTTTTT	CASSGETGELFF
NA	TRBV4-3	NA	TRBJ1-1	TGCGCCAGCAGCCAAGGGACTGTTATGAACACTGAAGCTTTCTTT	CASSQGTVMNTEAFF
NA	TRBV6-5	NA	TRBJ1-6	TGTGCCAGCAGTTACTCGAAGACGGCTAATTCACCCCTCCACTTT	CASSYSKTANSPLHF
NA	TRBV6-1	NA	TRBJ2-2	TGTGCCAGCAGTGACGCGGGGACAACGAACACCGGGGAGCTGTTTTTT	CASSDAGTTNTGELFF
TRBD1	TRBV11-2	NA	TRBJ2-7	TGTGCCAGCAGCTCCTGGGACAGGGGCACCTACGAGCAGTACTTC	CASSSWDRGTYEQYF
NA	TRBV6-6	NA	TRBJ1-1	TGTGCCAGCAGCCCGGACGGGAACACTGAAGCTTTCTTT	CASSPDGNTEAFF
NA	TRBV7-9	NA	TRBJ2-3	TGTGCCAGCAGCGGGCTGGTTTGGGGTCAGGCAGATACGCAGTATTTT	CASSGLVWGQADTQYF
NA	TRBV4-3	NA	TRBJ1-2	TGCGCCAGCAGCCAAGAGGGGAGGGAGACAGGAGGCTACACCTTC	CASSQEGRETGGYTF
NA	TRBV4-3	NA	TRBJ1-2	TGCGCCAGCAGCCAAGATGGGGCAGGGATCGTCGATGGCTACACCTTC	CASSQDGAGIVDGYTF
TRBD2	TRBV6-6	once	TRBJ2-1	TGTGCCAGCAGTGCCACCCGCGGGGGGGCGGTCAATGAGCAGTTCTTC	CASSATRGGAVNEQFF
NA	TRBV19	NA	TRBJ2-3	TGTGCCAGTAGTATAGGGCAGGGAAGGCCAGATACGCAGTATTTT	CASSIGQGRPDTQYF
NA	TRBV2	few	TRBJ1-6	TGTGCCAGCAGAAGGTCACAGGAATATAATTCACCCCTCCACTTT	CASRRSQEYNSPLHF
NA	TRBV27	NA	TRBJ2-1	TGTGCCAGCAGTTTATCCCTCACGGGGACCAATGAGCAGTTCTTC	CASSLSLTGTNEQFF
NA	TRBV2	NA	TRBJ1-4	TGTGCCAGCAGTCCCTGGAGAGGTGGGAATGAAAAACTGTTTTTT	CASSPWRGGNEKLFF
NA	TRBV7-9	NA	TRBJ1-4	TGTGCCAGCAGCTCGTCAGGGAGTCGTGGCGAAAAACTGTTTTTT	CASSSSGSRGEKLFF
NA	TRBV5-6	NA	TRBJ1-2	TGTGCCAGCAGCTTTCTGACGGTAGCTAACTATGGCTACACCTTC	CASSFLTVANYGYTF
NA	TRBV5-5	NA	TRBJ2-2	TGTGCCAGCAGCTTCGGAGCAAACACCGGGGAGCTGTTTTTT	CASSFGANTGELFF
NA	TRBV28	NA	TRBJ2-1	TGTGCCAGCAGCTCCAGAGGGTTCTACAATGAGCAGTTCTTC	CASSSRGFYNEQFF
TRBD2	TRBV7-9	once	TRBJ2-3	TGTGCCAGCAGCCATAGCGGGAGGGCCTATACGCAGTATTTT	CASSHSGRAYTQYF
TRBD1	TRBV7-8	NA	TRBJ1-1	TGTGCCAGCAGCCGCCGGGGACAGGGCACTGAAGCTTTCTTT	CASSRRGQGTEAFF
TRBD2	TRBV5-4	NA	TRBJ2-3	TGTGCCAGCAGCTGGGCTAGCGGGACCGGAGATACGCAGTATTTT	CASSWASGTGDTQYF
NA	TRBV14	few	TRBJ2-7	TGTGCCAGCAGCCAAGCCAACTACGAGCAGTACTTC	CASSQANYEQYF
TRBD1	TRBV6-5	NA	TRBJ1-1	TGTGCCAGCAGTTACGGGACAGTAGGCACTGAAGCTTTCTTT	CASSYGTVGTEAFF
NA	TRBV14	NA	TRBJ2-7	TGTGCCAGCAGCCAAGTTGGTTACGAGCAGTACTTC	CASSQVGYEQYF
TRBD2	TRBV28	NA	TRBJ2-5	TGTGCCAGCAGTCCCCCTGGTATGGCGGGAGTGAACCAAGAGACCCAGTACTTC	CASSPPGMAGVNQETQYF
NA	TRBV19	NA	TRBJ1-1	TGTGCCAGTAGTATGATGGAAACCTGGGGCACTGAAGCTTTCTTT	CASSMMETWGTEAFF